Listed below are T cell receptor beta chains from one sample, sequenced in a study of chemoradiotherapy in HPV16-positive cancers. The repertoire was sequenced with immunoSEQ multiplex PCR; TCRdb's copy has only in-frame clones and lacks some. The sample has thousands of clones, around 76% seen once. Sequences were derived from tumor tissue, sampled from a patient who underwent chemoradiotherapy. These receptors were collected from a human donor with HPV-associated anogenital cancer. Both conserved end residues are part of each CDR3. D genes are given only for firm matches. The listing skips clone size in some rows; elsewhere it reads once, few, many or a size class.

D gene,V gene,clone size,J gene,CDR3 protein,CDR3 DNA
-,TRBV5-4,once,TRBJ1-1,CASSAGTKIVNTEAFF,TGTGCCAGCAGCGCCGGGACTAAGATTGTGAACACTGAAGCTTTCTTT
-,TRBV5-4,-,TRBJ2-1,CASSLMTSGNEQFF,TGTGCCAGCAGCTTAATGACGAGTGGCAATGAGCAGTTCTTC
TRBD1,TRBV28,-,TRBJ1-2,CASKGQIRYGYTF,TGTGCCAGCAAGGGACAGATTCGCTATGGCTACACCTTC
TRBD2,TRBV10-3,-,TRBJ2-2,CAISVTSGGGSLGELFF,TGTGCCATCAGTGTGACTAGCGGGGGGGGTTCCCTAGGGGAGCTGTTTTTT
-,TRBV6-6,-,TRBJ1-1,CASSYLQNTEAFF,TGTGCCAGCAGTTACCTACAGAACACTGAAGCTTTCTTT
TRBD2,TRBV30,once,TRBJ2-1,CAWSRGGASREQFF,TGTGCCTGGAGTCGCGGGGGGGCGAGTAGAGAGCAGTTCTTC
-,TRBV9,few,TRBJ2-3,CASSVDASPSDTQYF,TGTGCCAGCAGCGTTGACGCCAGCCCTTCAGATACGCAGTATTTT
-,TRBV19,few,TRBJ1-2,CASRPTGSSFIYGYTF,TGTGCCAGTAGGCCGACCGGCTCCTCTTTTATCTATGGCTACACCTTC
-,TRBV9,-,TRBJ1-3,CASSVQGVGNTIYF,TGTGCCAGCAGCGTACAGGGAGTTGGAAACACCATATATTTT
-,TRBV30,-,TRBJ2-5,CAWRGRGIETQYF,TGTGCCTGGAGGGGGCGCGGAATAGAGACCCAGTACTTC
TRBD2,TRBV19,-,TRBJ2-2,CASMGGKGTGELFF,TGTGCCAGTATGGGAGGGAAGGGCACCGGGGAGCTGTTTTTT
-,TRBV5-5,-,TRBJ2-7,CASSLDSPGDEQYF,TGTGCCAGCAGCTTGGACAGCCCGGGCGACGAGCAGTACTTC
TRBD1,TRBV2,-,TRBJ1-4,CASSPRTGEKLFF,TGTGCCAGCAGCCCCAGGACAGGGGAAAAACTGTTTTTT
-,TRBV11-2,-,TRBJ2-7,CASSLTRYEQYF,TGTGCCAGCAGCTTAACCCGTTACGAGCAGTACTTC
-,TRBV19,-,TRBJ2-7,CASSPLGLGDEQYF,TGTGCCAGTAGCCCATTGGGTTTGGGGGACGAGCAGTACTTC
-,TRBV6-1,-,TRBJ1-1,CASSVLVMAYTEAFF,TGTGCCAGCAGTGTCTTGGTCATGGCCTACACTGAAGCTTTCTTT
-,TRBV28,-,TRBJ1-6,CASSLWEPSSYNSPLHF,TGTGCCAGCAGTCTATGGGAGCCGAGCTCCTATAATTCACCCCTCCACTTT
-,TRBV25-1,-,TRBJ1-6,CASGRSNSPLHF,TGTGCCAGCGGCAGGTCTAATTCACCCCTCCACTTT
TRBD1,TRBV6-1,-,TRBJ1-6,CASSGDRGRSPLHF,TGTGCCAGCAGTGGGGACAGGGGGCGTTCACCCCTCCACTTT
-,TRBV5-6,-,TRBJ2-1,CASSLTLGPAGSYNEQFF,TGTGCCAGCAGCTTAACCCTGGGTCCGGCAGGCTCCTACAATGAGCAGTTCTTC
-,TRBV11-2,-,TRBJ2-3,CASSLAGVTLDTQYF,TGTGCCAGCAGCTTAGCTGGGGTGACTTTAGATACGCAGTATTTT
TRBD1,TRBV15,-,TRBJ1-2,CATSGTGGYGYTF,TGTGCCACCAGCGGGACAGGGGGCTATGGCTACACCTTC
-,TRBV5-1,once,TRBJ2-6,CASSFGGAGANVLTF,TGCGCCAGCAGCTTCGGCGGCGCTGGGGCCAACGTCCTGACTTTC
TRBD1,TRBV18,-,TRBJ1-1,CASSPTGQGPKEAFF,TGTGCCAGCTCACCAACGGGACAGGGGCCAAAAGAAGCTTTCTTT
-,TRBV7-9,-,TRBJ2-1,CASSSEEGEASGQFF,TGTGCCAGCAGCTCAGAGGAGGGGGAGGCCTCGGGGCAGTTCTTC
TRBD1,TRBV5-1,once,TRBJ1-4,CASSSGTGVEKLFF,TGCGCCAGCAGCTCGGGGACAGGGGTAGAAAAACTGTTTTTT
TRBD1,TRBV19,-,TRBJ1-5,CASSETGGAFQPQHF,TGTGCCAGTAGTGAGACAGGGGGCGCGTTTCAGCCCCAGCATTTT
-,TRBV7-6,-,TRBJ1-3,CASSLNSGNTIYF,TGTGCCAGCAGCTTAAATTCTGGAAACACCATATATTTT
-,TRBV7-3,-,TRBJ2-5,CASSLWAGETQYF,TGTGCCAGCAGCTTATGGGCGGGGGAGACCCAGTACTTC
-,TRBV7-2,-,TRBJ1-5,CASSRQRNQPQHF,TGTGCCAGCAGCAGACAGCGCAATCAGCCCCAGCATTTT
-,TRBV18,-,TRBJ1-3,CASSSGWGNTIYF,TGTGCCAGCTCTTCCGGCTGGGGAAACACCATATATTTT
TRBD1,TRBV28,-,TRBJ1-2,CASSMLPGQGPNYGYTF,TGTGCCAGCAGTATGTTACCGGGACAGGGACCTAACTATGGCTACACCTTC
TRBD1,TRBV6-6,-,TRBJ2-5,CASSYSPGGGETQYF,TGTGCCAGCAGTTACTCGCCAGGGGGCGGAGAGACCCAGTACTTC
-,TRBV11-2,-,TRBJ2-3,CASSPPRGATDTQYF,TGTGCCAGCAGCCCTCCCCGGGGGGCCACAGATACGCAGTATTTT
TRBD1,TRBV19,once,TRBJ2-1,CASSIPRTGGFNEQFF,TGTGCCAGTAGTATCCCCAGGACAGGGGGTTTCAATGAGCAGTTCTTC
-,TRBV4-2,once,TRBJ2-5,CASSQDLTQEEGETQYF,TGTGCCAGCAGCCAAGATTTGACGCAGGAGGAAGGAGAGACCCAGTACTTC
TRBD1,TRBV7-2,once,TRBJ1-2,CASSLGKGASVYGYTF,TGTGCCAGCAGCTTAGGAAAGGGGGCGAGCGTCTATGGCTACACCTTC
-,TRBV7-9,-,TRBJ1-2,CASSLRSYGYTF,TGTGCCAGCAGCTTACGAAGCTATGGCTACACCTTC
TRBD1,TRBV4-2,-,TRBJ2-7,CASSQSGTGRSYEQYF,TGTGCCAGCAGCCAGTCCGGGACAGGGCGCTCCTACGAGCAGTACTTC
-,TRBV5-4,-,TRBJ2-5,CASTGGSVQETQYF,TGTGCCAGCACTGGGGGGAGTGTCCAAGAGACCCAGTACTTC
-,TRBV11-2,-,TRBJ1-4,CASSMTGPPLFF,TGTGCCAGCAGCATGACAGGTCCCCCCCTGTTTTTT
-,TRBV5-1,-,TRBJ1-3,CASSLGLGTGNTIYF,TGCGCCAGCAGCTTGGGTCTGGGTACTGGAAACACCATATATTTT
-,TRBV20-1,-,TRBJ2-3,CSARDQWGQYF,TGCAGTGCTAGAGATCAATGGGGGCAGTATTTT
TRBD1,TRBV6-5,-,TRBJ1-1,CASSPWTGNTEAFF,TGTGCCAGCAGTCCCTGGACAGGGAACACTGAAGCTTTCTTT
-,TRBV7-9,-,TRBJ1-1,CASSPGPNTEAFF,TGTGCCAGCAGCCCTGGACCGAACACTGAAGCTTTCTTT
-,TRBV30,-,TRBJ1-3,CAWSLPGGFGNTIYF,TGTGCCTGGAGTCTCCCCGGGGGCTTTGGAAACACCATATATTTT
TRBD2,TRBV7-9,-,TRBJ2-7,CASTVDWGRKRSGGAEQYF,TGTGCCAGCACCGTAGACTGGGGGCGCAAAAGGAGCGGGGGAGCCGAGCAGTACTTC
-,TRBV19,-,TRBJ1-2,CASSTGTGYGYTF,TGTGCCAGTAGTACAGGGACGGGCTATGGCTACACCTTC
-,TRBV30,-,TRBJ1-4,CASSGTTNEKLFF,TGTGCCTCCTCAGGAACAACTAATGAAAAACTGTTTTTT
TRBD1,TRBV28,-,TRBJ1-6,CASSSQTGSPLHF,TGTGCCAGCAGTTCCCAGACAGGGTCTCCCCTCCACTTT
TRBD1,TRBV11-2,-,TRBJ2-7,CASSLATGGFPYEQYF,TGTGCCAGCAGCTTAGCTACAGGGGGTTTTCCCTACGAGCAGTACTTC
TRBD1,TRBV7-3,-,TRBJ2-7,CASSFYRDSEQYF,TGTGCCAGCAGCTTCTACCGGGACAGCGAGCAGTACTTC
TRBD2,TRBV5-5,few,TRBJ2-3,CASSFEGRATDTQYF,TGTGCCAGCAGCTTTGAAGGGAGGGCCACAGATACGCAGTATTTT
TRBD1,TRBV19,-,TRBJ1-5,CASIRQGSNQPQHF,TGTGCCAGTATTCGACAGGGGAGCAATCAGCCCCAGCATTTT
-,TRBV6-6,-,TRBJ2-3,CASSYGGAPTDTQYF,TGTGCCAGCAGTTACGGGGGGGCACCCACAGATACGCAGTATTTT
-,TRBV11-2,-,TRBJ1-1,CASSLRRNTEAFF,TGTGCCAGCAGCTTACGACGAAACACTGAAGCTTTCTTT
TRBD1,TRBV18,-,TRBJ1-2,CASSRPQGIYTF,TGTGCCAGCTCACGCCCACAGGGGATCTACACCTTC
-,TRBV7-2,-,TRBJ1-2,CASSSQTGNYGYTF,TGTGCCAGCAGCTCACAGACAGGAAACTATGGCTACACCTTC